The table lists the clone carrying this TCR beta chain with a few counts. Its specificity is unknown. At least 3 on the Clinical Activity Score was recorded for ophthalmopathy patients, who also had NOSPECS grade at least 4 and duration under 3 months. Extraction of PBMCs used around 9.6 ml of fresh peripheral blood. The data belong to a study of T cells in Graves' hyperthyroidism and ophthalmopathy. CDR3 length equals 17 residues. The V end was cut by 0 bases, the J end by 1 base, with 18 bases between. CDR1 and CDR2 (germline): DFQATT, SNEGSKA (reference sequence). It was RNA transcripts that yielded the amplified TCR beta CDR3 regions. A set of HTBI primers served as the primers for a first-round RT-PCR of the TCR CDR3. MiXCR, applied by TCRdb to the multiplex PCR reads, yields one record per CDR3 protein. The data show around 690,000 distinct CDR3 sequences, less than 25% seen once. Whole-study results and caveats: Expanded thyroid clonotypes (above 0.001) were mostly also found in blood. From stable hyperthyroidism, ophthalmopathy was separated by a 13 V-J model.

The TCR originated in a man younger than 40 with Graves' ophthalmopathy. The V gene is TRBV20-1, the J gene TRBJ1-2, with D possibly TRBD1 on 5 matching bases. Sequenced material: blood. The CDR3 is CSARDGAPDRGNYGYTF. CDR3 nucleotide sequence: TGCAGTGCTAGAGATGGGGCCCCGGATAGGGGTAACTATGGCTACACCTTC.